Below are 31 T cell receptor beta chains sequenced from a single sample in a study of T cell changes during pregnancy in multiple sclerosis. Sequencing used immunoSEQ multiplex PCR; TCRdb keeps in-frame clones, though not all of them. Among fewer than 65,000 clones, 85% to 95% were seen once, and the ten largest hold 1.5% to 2%. The sequencing used peripheral blood, collected in the second trimester of pregnancy. The receptor set was obtained from a female donor with multiple sclerosis, enrolled in a pregnancy study.

This clone was counted once. The chain uses TRBV7-9 and TRBJ1-2; D remains unclear. This CDR3 spans 13 amino acids. Germline V lookup: CDR1 SEHNR, CDR2 FQNEAQ (reference sequence). Trimming stripped 2 bases from V and 3 bases from J, with 7 bases between. The CDR3 bases are TGTGCCAGCAGCTTATCACTGGACTATGGCTACACCTTC. Protein sequence: CASSLSLDYGYTF.

The chain links TRBV19 to TRBJ2-1; D not certain. The V and J ends lost 3 bases and 3 bases respectively, with 6 bases between them. Per the germline V gene, CDR1 is LNHDA and CDR2 is SQIVND (reference sequence). This CDR3 region has 13 residues. This CDR3 is CASSINIYNEQFF. CDR3 sequence (DNA): TGTGCCAGTAGTATTAACATCTACAATGAGCAGTTCTTC.

V gene TRBV29-1 combines with J gene TRBJ2-7; 7 nucleotides align to TRBD1. In germline, CDR1 is SQVTM, CDR2 ANQGSEA. With 4 bases clipped from V and 2 bases from J, the junction kept 5 bases outside the gene matches. The CDR3 runs 13 residues. CDR3 in DNA: TGCAGCGTTGTGTCAGGGGGTGCCTACGAGCAGTACTTC. Its protein is CSVVSGGAYEQYF.

The V call is TRBV23-1, the J call TRBJ2-3, with a weak D call TRBD2 (5 bases). TRBV23-1 is an ORF for which the function is uncertain. V was pared by 2 bases and J by 2 bases, with 11 bases between. The CDR3 length is 15 residues. CDR3 bases: TGCGCCAGCAGTCAAGGGGAGAGTTACACAGATACGCAGTATTTT. Protein product: CASSQGESYTDTQYF.

This chain uses TRBV5-4 with TRBJ2-1; 9 bases are a match to TRBD1. Trimming at V came to 2 bases and at J to 9 bases, leaving 9 bases not matched to a gene. This CDR3 has 15 amino acids. Germline loops: CDR1 SGHNT, CDR2 YYREEE (reference sequence). In DNA form, the CDR3 reads TGTGCCAGCAGCTTCCCGGGACAGGGTCCTGGTGAGCAGTTCTTC. Amino acids: CASSFPGQGPGEQFF.

The genes are TRBV27 and TRBJ1-2; 10 bases are shared with TRBD1. The junction had 4 bases not matched to a gene; V was cut back by 6 bases and J by 3 bases. This CDR3 is 14 amino acids long. The V gene's germline CDR1 is MNHEY and CDR2 SMNVEV (reference sequence). The CDR3: CASSRDRGHYGYTF. Written as DNA, the CDR3 is TGTGCCAGCAGCCGGGACAGGGGCCACTATGGCTACACCTTC.

This sequence joins TRBV27 and TRBJ2-1; D uncertain. V lost 0 bases, J lost 3 bases, and 9 bases lay in between. Germline loops: CDR1 MNHEY, CDR2 SMNVEV (reference sequence). CDR3 size: 15 residues. CDR3 sequence: CASSLSHPNYNEQFF. The CDR3, as DNA: TGTGCCAGCAGTTTATCTCATCCAAACTACAATGAGCAGTTCTTC.

The chain employs TRBV6-1 and TRBJ1-1; 8 nucleotides agree with TRBD1. Losses at the gene ends were 4 bases for V and 11 bases for J; bases not matched to a gene: 9. The CDR3 is 13 amino acids. From germline, CDR1 is MNHNS and CDR2 SASEGT. CDR3 loop: CASSVTWTGTAFF. In DNA form, the CDR3 reads TGTGCCAGCAGTGTGACTTGGACAGGGACCGCTTTCTTT.

The V call is TRBV6-1, the J call TRBJ1-2; weak D call: TRBD1 (5 bases). Germline CDR1 and CDR2: MNHNS and SASEGT. The V and J ends lost 0 bases and 7 bases respectively, with 12 bases between them. The CDR3 contains 14 residues. CDR3 in amino acids: CASSEASRAAGYTF. Here the CDR3 DNA reads TGTGCCAGCAGTGAAGCCAGCAGGGCCGCTGGCTACACCTTC.

CDR3 region: CASRTGPFTDTQYF. The CDR3 DNA is TGTGCCAGCAGAACAGGACCCTTCACAGATACGCAGTATTTT. The chain joins TRBV27 to TRBJ2-3, with D tentatively TRBD1 (5 bases). The CDR3 is made up of 14 amino acids. Trimming left V 6 bases short and J 2 bases short, with 12 bases between. The germline V gene has CDR1 MNHEY and CDR2 SMNVEV (reference sequence).

The CDR3 DNA sequence: TGTGCCAGCAGCCAAGATGGGCTAGCGGGATTAGATGAGCAGTTCTTC. It yields the protein CASSQDGLAGLDEQFF. The chain recombines TRBV4-2 with TRBJ2-1, with TRBD2 matching over 9 bases. This CDR3 has 16 amino acids. Unmatched junction bases numbered 8, after V lost 0 bases and J lost 8 bases. Germline V gives CDR1 LGHNA, CDR2 YNFKEQ.

This clone appeared a single time. The V gene is TRBV6-6, the J gene TRBJ1-1; D perhaps matches TRBD1 (5 bases). The CDR3 sequence is 13 residues long. The germline CDR1 and CDR2 sequences are MNHNY and SVGAGI (reference sequence). V was trimmed by 8 bases and J by 5 bases, leaving 15 bases between them. The CDR3 nucleotides are TGTGCCAGCCGAGGAGGGGAGAGGACTGAAGCTTTCTTT. This gives the protein CASRGGERTEAFF.

The J gene is TRBJ2-7, the V gene TRBV28; perhaps TRBD1 as D (5 bases). V dropped 6 bases and J dropped 3 bases, with 15 bases sitting between them. The CDR3 sequence is 14 residues long. The germline V gene encodes CDR1 MDHEN and CDR2 SYDVKM. Here the CDR3 reads CASRETALHYEQYF. CDR3 coding DNA: TGTGCCAGCAGGGAGACAGCCCTCCACTACGAGCAGTACTTC.

This CDR3 reads CASSLGTGYGYTF. The CDR3 DNA reads as TGTGCCAGCAGCTTAGGGACAGGCTATGGCTACACCTTC. The chain employs TRBV7-8 and TRBJ1-2; TRBD1 matches at 7 bases. CDR3 length: 13 residues. Germline V gene lookup returns CDR1 SGHVS and CDR2 FQNEAQ. V dropped 1 base and J dropped 4; count of bases not matched to a gene: 0.

The V call is TRBV6-5, the J call TRBJ2-3, with 12 bases matching TRBD2. The trim removed 6 bases at V and 3 bases at J, leaving 4 bases unmatched. The CDR3 extends over 15 amino acids. Germline-derived CDR1 and CDR2 are MNHEY and SVGAGI. This CDR3 is CASSSTSGRTDTQYF. The CDR3 coding sequence is TGTGCCAGCAGCTCGACTAGCGGGAGAACAGATACGCAGTATTTT.

The chain links TRBV7-9 to TRBJ2-3, with D maybe TRBD1 (5 bases). Germline V gene sequence: CDR1 SEHNR, CDR2 FQNEAQ (reference sequence). Trimming pared 1 base from V and 6 bases from J, leaving 11 bases between. The CDR3 length is 14 residues. CDR3 coding DNA: TGTGCCAGCAGCTTAGGGGGCAGCCCCGATACGCAGTATTTT. The encoded protein is CASSLGGSPDTQYF.

The chain couples TRBV9 to TRBJ2-7; D remains ambiguous. Germline CDR1 and CDR2: SGDLS and YYNGEE. Deletions cut 3 bases from V and 5 bases from J, with 12 bases between. This CDR3 is built from 13 residues. CDR3 DNA sequence: TGTGCCAGCAGCGCCTCTCCTCGGGACGAGCAGTACTTC. It yields the protein CASSASPRDEQYF.

The chain joins TRBV14 to TRBJ1-5; 8 bases map to TRBD1. The germline V gene encodes CDR1 SGHDN and CDR2 FVKESK. CDR3 length equals 16 residues. The V gene end was trimmed by 3 bases and the J gene end by 5 bases; junction bases not matched to a gene: 9. The chain's CDR3 is CASSHYGTGLDQPQHF. CDR3 nucleotides: TGTGCCAGCAGCCACTACGGGACAGGTCTGGATCAGCCCCAGCATTTT.

This chain uses TRBV13 with TRBJ2-5, with D uncertain. This CDR3 is 15 amino acids long. V shed 0 bases and J shed 0 bases, with 8 bases lying between them. Germline CDR1 reads PRHDT; CDR2 reads FYEKMQ (reference sequence). CDR3 sequence: CASSLGGRNQETQYF. The CDR3 DNA follows: TGTGCCAGCAGCTTAGGCGGCAGGAACCAAGAGACCCAGTACTTC.

The rearrangement uses TRBV19 and TRBJ2-3; D is perhaps TRBD2 (5 bases). There are 15 residues in the CDR3. The V gene's germline CDR1 is LNHDA and CDR2 SQIVND (reference sequence). Trimming took 4 bases from V and 2 from J, leaving 13 bases between them. CDR3 nucleotide sequence: TGTGCCAGTAGTAGTTCAGGAGGTTACACAGATACGCAGTATTTT. As protein: CASSSSGGYTDTQYF.

This clone was observed once. The CDR3 coding sequence is TGTGCCAGCAGCGCCGGACAGGGGGTATTTCAGCCCCAGCATTTT. Amino acid sequence: CASSAGQGVFQPQHF. The rearrangement uses TRBV7-8 and TRBJ1-5; TRBD1 matches 10 bases. Germline V gene data show CDR1 as SGHVS and CDR2 as FQNEAQ. J was trimmed by 6 bases and V by 5 bases; bases with no gene match: 7. This CDR3 comprises 15 residues.

This clone was counted a single time. V gene TRBV4-3 combines with J gene TRBJ2-4; TRBD1 is a possible D gene (5 bases). Trimming stripped 3 bases from V and 11 bases from J, with 20 bases between. Germline loops: CDR1 LGHNA, CDR2 YSLEER. The CDR3 contains 15 residues. The CDR3 spells CASSQDGGQSRVQYF. CDR3 in DNA: TGCGCCAGCAGCCAGGACGGCGGCCAGTCCAGGGTTCAGTACTTC.

The genes are TRBV19 and TRBJ1-3; possible D gene TRBD1, 6 bases. CDR1 is LNHDA and CDR2 is SQIVND in the germline V gene (reference sequence). Trimming left V 6 bases short and J 8 bases short, with 11 bases between. This CDR3 region has 12 residues. CDR3 residues: CASRRGSDTIYF. The CDR3 region has the DNA TGTGCCAGTAGAAGGGGGTCGGACACCATATATTTT. The variable domain in full, completed from reference TRBV19 and TRBJ1-3, reads DGGITQSPKYLFRKEGQNVTLSCEQNLNHDAMYWYRQDPGQGLRLIYYSQIVNDFQKGDIAEGYSVSREKKESFPLTVTSAQKNPTAFYLCASRRGSDTIYFGEGSWLTVV.

The chain links TRBV6-5 to TRBJ2-4; 7 nucleotides align to TRBD1. The CDR3 length is 15 residues. Looked up from germline, CDR1 is MNHEY and CDR2 is SVGAGI. The trim removed 5 bases at V and 0 bases at J, leaving 4 bases unmatched. The CDR3 is CASSHNRGAKNIQYF. The DNA for the CDR3 is TGTGCCAGCAGTCACAACAGGGGAGCCAAAAACATTCAGTACTTC.

This chain connects TRBV2 to TRBJ1-1, with 9 bases aligning to TRBD1. CDR1 SNHLY and CDR2 FYNNEI come from the germline V gene. This CDR3 spans 14 amino acids. With V trimmed by 6 bases and J by 1 base, 3 bases remained unmatched. The CDR3 coding sequence is TGTGCCAGCAGAGGACAGGGGTCGAACACTGAAGCTTTCTTT. It translates to CASRGQGSNTEAFF.

In its sample, this clone was seen once. The chain has TRBV7-9 and TRBJ1-1; TRBD1 is a possible D gene (6 bases). V lost 5 bases, J lost 4 bases, and 26 bases lay in between. Germline CDR1 SEHNR, CDR2 FQNEAQ (reference sequence). This CDR3 is 18 amino acids long. The CDR3 reads CASSPSIRQAPRGTEAFF. CDR3 coding DNA: TGTGCCAGCAGCCCTAGTATCCGACAGGCTCCCCGAGGCACTGAAGCTTTCTTT.

The chain employs TRBV11-3 and TRBJ2-7; 7 bases map to TRBD1. The germline CDR1 and CDR2 sequences are SGHNT and YENEEA. V dropped 4 bases and J dropped 3; count of bases not matched to a gene: 9. The CDR3 has 15 residues. CDR3 bases: TGTGCCAGCAGCTCGCATACACAGGGGTACTACGAGCAGTACTTC. Its protein product is CASSSHTQGYYEQYF.

CDR3 in DNA: TGCGCCAGCAGCCAAGAAGCGGGACCCCCTCCGAACACCGGGGAGCTGTTTTTT. It translates to CASSQEAGPPPNTGELFF. The chain combines TRBV4-3 with TRBJ2-2; 7 bases line up with TRBD2. The CDR3 totals 18 residues. The germline V gene encodes CDR1 LGHNA and CDR2 YSLEER. The J segment lost 0 bases and the V segment lost 0 bases, leaving 7 bases of the junction unmatched.

The chain recombines TRBV7-2 with TRBJ1-1; TRBD1 is a possible D gene (6 bases). CDR1 SGHTA and CDR2 FQGNSA come from the germline V gene. V was trimmed by 1 base and J by 9 bases, leaving 12 bases between them. The CDR3 loop spans 13 amino acids. The CDR3 DNA follows: TGTGCCAGCAGCTTAGGGGGGACACCAAAAGCTTTCTTT. It encodes CASSLGGTPKAFF.

This rearrangement joins TRBV7-2 to TRBJ2-5, with D possibly matching TRBD2 (5 bases). CDR3 length: 14 residues. The V end lost 6 bases, the J end lost 5 bases, and 16 bases lay between the germline ends. CDR1 and CDR2 from the germline V gene are SGHTA and FQGNSA. CDR3 in DNA: TGTGCCAGCAGTTTTACTAGTTTACGGGAGACCCAGTACTTC. It codes for CASSFTSLRETQYF.

The V and J genes are TRBV10-3 and TRBJ2-1, with D possibly matching TRBD2 (5 bases). Looked up from germline, CDR1 is ENHRY and CDR2 is SYGVKD. The CDR3 extends over 13 amino acids. Trimming shortened V by 8 bases and J by 5 bases, and 13 bases separated the two germline ends. DNA of the CDR3: TGTGCCATCGGGGAGTCAATCGACAATGAGCAGTTCTTC. Protein product: CAIGESIDNEQFF.